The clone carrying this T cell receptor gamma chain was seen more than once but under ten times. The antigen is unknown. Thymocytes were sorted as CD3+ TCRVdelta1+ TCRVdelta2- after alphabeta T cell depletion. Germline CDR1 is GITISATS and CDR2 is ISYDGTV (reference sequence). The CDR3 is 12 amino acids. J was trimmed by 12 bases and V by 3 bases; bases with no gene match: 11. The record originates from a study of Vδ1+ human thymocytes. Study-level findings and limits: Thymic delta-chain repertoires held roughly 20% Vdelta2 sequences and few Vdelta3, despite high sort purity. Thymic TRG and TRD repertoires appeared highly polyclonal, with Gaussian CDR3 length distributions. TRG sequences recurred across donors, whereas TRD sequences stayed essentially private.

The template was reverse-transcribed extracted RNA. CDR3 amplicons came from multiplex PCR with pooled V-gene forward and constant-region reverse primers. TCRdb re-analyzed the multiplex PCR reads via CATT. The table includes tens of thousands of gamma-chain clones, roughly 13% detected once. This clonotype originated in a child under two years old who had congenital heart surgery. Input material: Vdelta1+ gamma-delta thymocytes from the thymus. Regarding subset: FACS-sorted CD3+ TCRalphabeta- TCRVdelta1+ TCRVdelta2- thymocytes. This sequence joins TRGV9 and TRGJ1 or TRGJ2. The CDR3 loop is CALWEPIYGKLF. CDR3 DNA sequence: TGTGCCTTGTGGGAGCCCATTTACGGGAAACTCTTT.